This T cell receptor beta chain was retrieved from a study of breast tumors, draining lymph nodes, adjacent tissues (dated by TCRdb to the mid-2010s). With respect to the entire study: Breast cancer patients provided tumor, adjacent nontumor tissue and axillary lymph nodes, and the study compared the TCR beta repertoires across these three sources. The study was designed to assess the relationships and possible T-cell exchange between tumor, surrounding tissue and draining lymph node repertoires in human breast cancer.

The lymph node samples were taken from the axillary draining lymph nodes of breast cancer patients. Measured from the cysteine to the phenylalanine, the CDR3 is 13 residues long. Solely the CDR3 DNA is kept, with 39 bases framed from the first base. Reading the germline V gene gives CDR1 MNHEY and CDR2 SVGEGT. Trimming removed 5 bases from V and 1 base from J, leaving 7 bases between the germline ends. Data came from an Illumina HiSeq 2000. TCR beta chain libraries were generated by multiplex PCR amplification. High-throughput sequencing was used to analyze the amplified TCR beta chain products. TCRdb reprocessing: public reads trimmed at Q25 with fastp, clones called with MiXCR, in-frame beta chains kept. Entries are consolidated by CDR3 protein sequence, retaining the most common genes and DNA. Present in this sample are about 300,000 distinct CDR3 sequences, about 30% of which were seen just once. Over 0.95% of the sample belongs to the ten largest clones.

Here is what the overall study found, with its caveats: Tumor T-cell repertoires showed less diversity than lymph node repertoires and more diversity than nontumor tissue repertoires, and tumor T-cell repertoires showed preferential V and J gene usage. A scenario in which most tumor T cells derive from the lymph node and then expand within tumor tissue was judged to be consistent with the data. The study presented the conclusion that tumor T cells originate in lymph nodes as consistent with a hypothesis, not as something directly demonstrated. Tumor and nontumor tissue repertoires were significantly more similar in luminal-like than in basal-like breast cancer.

This clonotype was seen at least ten times. Which antigen it targets is not known. No much larger clone exists at a distance of one base, and base qualities are not known. The sequence links TRBV6-2 or TRBV6-3 to TRBJ2-3; no D gene can be assigned with confidence. This receptor was identified in a female donor with breast cancer. Some clones in this sample may be carry-over from other donors' samples. Sequencing input: axillary lymph node tissue. The encoded CDR3 is CASSERGTDTQYF. Here is the DNA: TGTGCCAGCAGTGAGCGTGGCACAGATACGCAGTATTTT.